These 12 T cell receptor beta chains were all obtained from the same sample, sequenced in a study of PD-1 blockade in mismatch repair-deficient tumors. Profiling relied on immunoSEQ multiplex PCR, and the TCRdb table lists in-frame clones only, not all of them. This table has 120,000 or so clones, around 87% appearing once. The input for sequencing was peripheral blood, taken 44 weeks after starting pembrolizumab. These receptors came from an adult with mismatch repair-deficient cancer.

The chain combines TRBV30 with TRBJ2-5; D remains unclear. V gave up 1 base and J gave up 2 bases, with 14 bases separating them. Germline V gives CDR1 GTSNPN, CDR2 SVGIG (reference sequence). The CDR3 loop spans 15 amino acids. CDR3 sequence reads: CAWSESAKKQETQYF. CDR3 sequence (DNA): TGTGCCTGGAGTGAATCGGCTAAAAAACAAGAGACCCAGTACTTC.

This chain joins TRBV19 and TRBJ2-1, with 10 nucleotides matching TRBD2. This CDR3 region has 21 residues. The germline V gene has CDR1 LNHDA and CDR2 SQIVND (reference sequence). Trimming removed 10 bases from V and 0 bases from J; junction bases left unmatched: 24. This chain's CDR3 is CAIPPRCVGRTSGCSYNEQFF. In DNA, the CDR3 is TGTGCCATACCACCACGGTGCGTAGGGCGGACTAGCGGTTGCTCCTACAATGAGCAGTTCTTC.

The chain recombines TRBV5-6 with TRBJ2-5, with 9 bases lining up with TRBD2. This CDR3 spans 15 amino acids. Germline V CDR1 and CDR2: SGHDT, YYEEEE. The junction had 5 bases not matched to a gene; V was cut back by 1 base and J by 4 bases. The chain's CDR3 is CASSLLAGVGETQYF. Here the CDR3 DNA reads TGTGCCAGCAGCTTGTTAGCGGGAGTAGGAGAGACCCAGTACTTC. Using reference TRBV5-6 and TRBJ2-5 for the parts outside the CDR3, the full variable domain is DAGVTQSPTHLIKTRGQQVTLRCSPKSGHDTVSWYQQALGQGPQFIFQYYEEEERQRGNFPDRFSGHQFPNYSSELNVNALLLGDSALYLCASSLLAGVGETQYFGPGTRLLVL.

V gene TRBV2 combines with J gene TRBJ2-4; the match to TRBD1 covers 8 bases. Trimming removed 3 bases from V and 0 bases from J; junction bases left unmatched: 1. Germline CDR1 and CDR2: SNHLY and FYNNEI. This CDR3 has 15 residues. The CDR3 loop reads CASSDRGLAKNIQYF. The CDR3 DNA is TGTGCCAGCAGTGACAGGGGGCTAGCCAAAAACATTCAGTACTTC.

This chain joins TRBV5-1 and TRBJ1-4, with unresolved D. V was shortened by 5 bases and J by 0 bases, with 17 bases between the two germline ends. The length of the CDR3 is 17 residues. Germline loops: CDR1 SGHRS, CDR2 YFSETQ. The CDR3 region has the DNA TGCGCCAGCAGAACGGGGTACCGGTCCTCAACTAATGAAAAACTGTTTTTT. Translating gives CASRTGYRSSTNEKLFF.

The J gene is TRBJ2-7, the V gene TRBV29-1; D is possibly TRBD2 (6 bases). V was cut by 4 bases and J by 3 bases, with 16 bases left in between. The CDR3 loop spans 14 amino acids. Germline V gene sequence: CDR1 SQVTM, CDR2 ANQGSEA. The CDR3 loop reads CSVGGTQEGYEQYF. CDR3 nucleotide sequence: TGCAGCGTTGGTGGCACACAGGAGGGCTACGAGCAGTACTTC.

This chain uses TRBV7-3 with TRBJ2-1; 7 bases agree with TRBD1. CDR1 is SGHTA and CDR2 is FQGTGA in the germline V gene. Germline trimming cut 2 bases from V and 4 bases from J; bases unmatched to any gene: 11. There are 17 residues in the CDR3. CDR3 nucleotides: TGTGCCAGCAGCTTACCCGAAAAGGGGGCTGGATACAATGAGCAGTTCTTC. Translation: CASSLPEKGAGYNEQFF.

The chain recombines TRBV29-1 with TRBJ1-4; D perhaps matches TRBD1 (6 bases). Trimming stripped 6 bases from V and 8 bases from J, with 19 bases between. This CDR3 has 14 amino acids. Germline CDR1 is SQVTM and CDR2 is ANQGSEA. The CDR3 loop is CSVQNRDSYEKLFF. CDR3 DNA sequence: TGCAGCGTACAAAACAGGGACTCTTACGAAAAACTGTTTTTT.

The rearrangement uses TRBV7-2 and TRBJ2-7; the match to TRBD2 covers 10 bases. Per germline, CDR1 SGHTA and CDR2 FQGNSA. The V segment lost 5 bases and the J segment 0 bases; nucleotides outside the gene matches: 10. The CDR3 contains 17 residues. The CDR3 is CASSPRTSGASSYEQYF. CDR3 coding DNA: TGTGCCAGCAGCCCCCGAACTAGCGGGGCTAGCTCCTACGAGCAGTACTTC.

The V and J genes are TRBV2 and TRBJ2-2; possibly TRBD2 for D (7 bases). V lost 9 bases to trimming and J lost 7 bases, with 18 bases between them. This CDR3 region has 14 residues. CDR1 is SNHLY, CDR2 FYNNEI, per germline. CDR3 amino acids: CAREGGRRFGELFF. The CDR3 DNA reads as TGTGCCAGAGAGGGGGGGCGACGGTTCGGGGAGCTGTTTTTT.

The chain combines TRBV5-6 with TRBJ2-7; 8 positions match TRBD1. The V gene's germline CDR1 is SGHDT and CDR2 YYEEEE. The J segment lost 6 bases and the V segment lost 4 bases, leaving 9 bases of the junction unmatched. The CDR3 runs 14 residues. CDR3 sequence reads: CASSTGTGAVEQYF. The CDR3, as DNA: TGTGCCAGCAGCACTGGGACAGGAGCGGTCGAGCAGTACTTC.

The chain carries TRBV19 and TRBJ1-2; maybe TRBD1 (5 bases). This CDR3 is 13 amino acids long. Deletions cut 6 bases from V and 4 bases from J, with 12 bases between. CDR1 and CDR2 (germline): LNHDA, SQIVND (reference sequence). The CDR3 region is CASSLGTGYGYTF. The CDR3, as DNA: TGTGCCAGTAGCCTCGGGACCGGCTATGGCTACACCTTC.